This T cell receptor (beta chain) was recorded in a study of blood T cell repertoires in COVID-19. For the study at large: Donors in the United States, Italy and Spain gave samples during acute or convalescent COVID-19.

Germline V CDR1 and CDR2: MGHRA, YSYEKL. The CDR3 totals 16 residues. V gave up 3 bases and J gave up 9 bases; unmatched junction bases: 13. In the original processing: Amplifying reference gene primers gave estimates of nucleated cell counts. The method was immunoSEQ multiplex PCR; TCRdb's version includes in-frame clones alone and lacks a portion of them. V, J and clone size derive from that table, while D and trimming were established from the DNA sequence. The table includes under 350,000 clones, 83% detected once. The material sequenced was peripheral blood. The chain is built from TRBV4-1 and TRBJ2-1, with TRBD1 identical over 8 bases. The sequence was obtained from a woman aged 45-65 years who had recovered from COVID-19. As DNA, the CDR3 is TGCGCCAGCAGCCAGCACCGACAGGGGCCCTTCGGTGAGCAGTTCTTC. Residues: CASSQHRQGPFGEQFF.